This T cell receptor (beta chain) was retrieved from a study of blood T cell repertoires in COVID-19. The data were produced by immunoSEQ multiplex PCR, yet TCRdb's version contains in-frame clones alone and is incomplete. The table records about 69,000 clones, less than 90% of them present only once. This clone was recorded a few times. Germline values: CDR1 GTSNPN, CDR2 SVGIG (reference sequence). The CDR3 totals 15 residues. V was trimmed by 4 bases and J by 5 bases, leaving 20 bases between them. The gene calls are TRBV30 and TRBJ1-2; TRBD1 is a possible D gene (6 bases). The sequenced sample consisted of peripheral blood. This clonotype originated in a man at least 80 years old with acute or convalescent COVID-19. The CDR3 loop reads CAWTSPGEIGYGYTF. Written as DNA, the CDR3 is TGTGCCTGGACTTCGCCAGGGGAAATTGGGTATGGCTACACCTTC.